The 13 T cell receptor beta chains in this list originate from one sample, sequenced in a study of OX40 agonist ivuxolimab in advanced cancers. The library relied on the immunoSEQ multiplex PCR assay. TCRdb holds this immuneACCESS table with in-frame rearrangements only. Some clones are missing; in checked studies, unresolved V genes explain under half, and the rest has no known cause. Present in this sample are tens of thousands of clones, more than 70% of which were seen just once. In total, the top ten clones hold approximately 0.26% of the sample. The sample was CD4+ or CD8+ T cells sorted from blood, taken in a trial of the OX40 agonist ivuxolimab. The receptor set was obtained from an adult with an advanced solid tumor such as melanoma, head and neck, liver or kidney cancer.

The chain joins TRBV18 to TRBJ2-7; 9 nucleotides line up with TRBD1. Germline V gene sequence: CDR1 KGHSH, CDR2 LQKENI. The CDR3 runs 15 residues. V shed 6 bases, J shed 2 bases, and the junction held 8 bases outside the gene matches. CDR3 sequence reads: CASSQGQGLTYEQYF. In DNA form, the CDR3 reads TGTGCCAGCTCGCAGGGACAGGGCCTCACCTACGAGCAGTACTTC.

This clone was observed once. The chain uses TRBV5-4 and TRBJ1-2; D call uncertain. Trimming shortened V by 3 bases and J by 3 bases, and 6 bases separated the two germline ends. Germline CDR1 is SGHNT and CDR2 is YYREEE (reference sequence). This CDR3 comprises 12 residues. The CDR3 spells CASSSDHYGYTF. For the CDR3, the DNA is TGTGCCAGCAGCTCGGACCACTATGGCTACACCTTC.

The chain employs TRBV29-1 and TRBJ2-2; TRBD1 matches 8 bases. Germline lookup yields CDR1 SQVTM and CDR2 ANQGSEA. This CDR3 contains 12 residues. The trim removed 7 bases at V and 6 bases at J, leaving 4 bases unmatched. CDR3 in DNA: TGCAGCGCCCGGACAGGGCCCGGGGAGCTGTTTTTT. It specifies CSARTGPGELFF.

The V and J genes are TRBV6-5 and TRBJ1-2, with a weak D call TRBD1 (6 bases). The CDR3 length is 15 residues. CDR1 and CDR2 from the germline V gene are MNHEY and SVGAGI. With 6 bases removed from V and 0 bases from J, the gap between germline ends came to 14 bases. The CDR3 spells CASSPGGGTNYGYTF. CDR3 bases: TGTGCCAGCAGCCCCGGGGGGGGCACTAACTATGGCTACACCTTC.

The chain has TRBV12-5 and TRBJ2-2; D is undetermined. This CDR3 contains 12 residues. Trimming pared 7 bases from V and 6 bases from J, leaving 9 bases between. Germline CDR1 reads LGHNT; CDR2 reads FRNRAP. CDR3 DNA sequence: TGTGCTAGTGTTGGGTCCGCCGGGGAGCTGTTTTTT. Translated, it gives CASVGSAGELFF.

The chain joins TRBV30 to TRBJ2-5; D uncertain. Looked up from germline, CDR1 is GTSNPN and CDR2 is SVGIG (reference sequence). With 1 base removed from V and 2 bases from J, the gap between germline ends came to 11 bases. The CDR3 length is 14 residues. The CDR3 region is CAWSEGTLQETQYF. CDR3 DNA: TGTGCCTGGAGTGAGGGCACTCTACAAGAGACCCAGTACTTC. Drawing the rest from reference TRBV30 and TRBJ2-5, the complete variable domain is SQTIHQWPATLVQPVGSPLSLECTVEGTSNPNLYWYRQAAGRGLQLLFYSVGIGQISSEVPQNLSASRPQDRQFILSSKKLLLSDSGFYLCAWSEGTLQETQYFGPGTRLLVL.

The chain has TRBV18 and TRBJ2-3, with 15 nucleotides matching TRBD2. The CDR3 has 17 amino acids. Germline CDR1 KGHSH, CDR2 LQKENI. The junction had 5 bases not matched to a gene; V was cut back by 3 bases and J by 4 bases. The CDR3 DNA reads TGTGCCAGCTCACCCCCAGGACTAGCGGGGGGGGCAGATACGCAGTATTTT. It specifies CASSPPGLAGGADTQYF.

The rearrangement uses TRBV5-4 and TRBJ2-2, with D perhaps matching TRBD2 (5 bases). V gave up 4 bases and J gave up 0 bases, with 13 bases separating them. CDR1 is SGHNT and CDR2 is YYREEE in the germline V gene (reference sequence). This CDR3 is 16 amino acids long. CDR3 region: CASSTPGIPNTGELFF. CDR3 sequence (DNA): TGTGCCAGCAGCACGCCGGGGATTCCGAACACCGGGGAGCTGTTTTTT.

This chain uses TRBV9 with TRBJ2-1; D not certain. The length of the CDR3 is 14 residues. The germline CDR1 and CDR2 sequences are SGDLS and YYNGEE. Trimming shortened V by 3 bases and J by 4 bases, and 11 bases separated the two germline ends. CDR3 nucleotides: TGTGCCAGCAGCGCCCGGGTCCAGTACAATGAGCAGTTCTTC. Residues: CASSARVQYNEQFF.

In nucleotides, the CDR3 is TGCAGCGCTGGGGACGAACAGGGTCGCGGCTACACCTTC. Its translation: CSAGDEQGRGYTF. The chain links TRBV29-1 to TRBJ1-2; the D gene is possibly TRBD1 (6 bases). Germline V gene lookup returns CDR1 SQVTM and CDR2 ANQGSEA. V was trimmed by 7 bases and J by 8 bases, leaving 20 bases between them. The CDR3 consists of 13 residues.

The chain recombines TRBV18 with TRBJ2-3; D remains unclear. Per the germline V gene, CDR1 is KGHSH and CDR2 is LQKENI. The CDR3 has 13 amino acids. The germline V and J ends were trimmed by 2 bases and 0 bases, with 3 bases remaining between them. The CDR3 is CASSPTSTDTQYF. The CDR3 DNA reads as TGTGCCAGCTCACCAACTAGCACAGATACGCAGTATTTT.

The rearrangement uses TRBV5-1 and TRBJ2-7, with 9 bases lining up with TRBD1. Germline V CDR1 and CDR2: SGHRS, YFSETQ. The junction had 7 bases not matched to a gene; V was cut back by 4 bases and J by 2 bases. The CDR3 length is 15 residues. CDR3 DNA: TGCGCCAGCAGCCCAAGGACAGGGGCAACCTACGAGCAGTACTTC. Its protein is CASSPRTGATYEQYF.

The CDR3 DNA is TGTGCCAGCAGGGCCGGGACAGTCACTAATTCACCCCTCCACTTT. Protein sequence: CASRAGTVTNSPLHF. This chain uses TRBV2 with TRBJ1-6, with TRBD1 identical over 7 bases. The junction had 8 bases not matched to a gene; V was cut back by 6 bases and J by 6 bases. Looked up from germline, CDR1 is SNHLY and CDR2 is FYNNEI. This CDR3 contains 15 residues.